The 3 T cell receptor beta chains below all came from one sample that was sequenced in a study of blood T cell repertoires in COVID-19. Here immunoSEQ multiplex PCR was the method, and the copy in TCRdb shows in-frame clones only, minus some. The sample contains over 250,000 clones, around four fifths of which appear only once. The sample taken for sequencing was peripheral blood. The receptors here all came from a woman aged 45-65 years who had recovered from COVID-19.

The chain has TRBV29-1 and TRBJ1-2, with D possibly matching TRBD1 (5 bases). The germline V gene encodes CDR1 SQVTM and CDR2 ANQGSEA. Trimming removed 7 bases from V and 4 bases from J, with 13 bases in between. This CDR3 is 12 amino acids long. The CDR3 nucleotides read TGCAGCGCCCAGGGATCAGGCTATGGCTACACCTTC. Amino acids: CSAQGSGYGYTF.

This clone was counted a few times. The chain joins TRBV28 to TRBJ2-7, with TRBD1 matching 7 bases. The ends lost 6 bases at V and 4 bases at J; junction bases unmatched: 6. CDR3 length equals 13 residues. Germline CDR1 MDHEN, CDR2 SYDVKM. The CDR3 coding sequence is TGTGCCAGCAGGCAAGGGACAGATTACGAGCAGTACTTC. Its translation is CASRQGTDYEQYF. Full variable domain (outside the CDR3, taken from reference TRBV28 and TRBJ2-7): DVKVTQSSRYLVKRTGEKVFLECVQDMDHENMFWYRQDPGLGLRLIYFSYDVKMKEKGDIPEGYSVSREKKERFSLILESASTNQTSMYLCASRQGTDYEQYFGPGTRLTVT.

The rearrangement links TRBV19 to TRBJ2-3; TRBD1 matches 8 bases. Germline CDR1 reads LNHDA; CDR2 reads SQIVND (reference sequence). V lost 2 bases to trimming and J lost 4 bases; unmatched junction nucleotides: 5. The CDR3 has 15 amino acids. CDR3: CASSISAGGSDTQYF. Written as DNA, the CDR3 is TGTGCCAGTAGTATATCGGCAGGGGGCTCAGATACGCAGTATTTT.